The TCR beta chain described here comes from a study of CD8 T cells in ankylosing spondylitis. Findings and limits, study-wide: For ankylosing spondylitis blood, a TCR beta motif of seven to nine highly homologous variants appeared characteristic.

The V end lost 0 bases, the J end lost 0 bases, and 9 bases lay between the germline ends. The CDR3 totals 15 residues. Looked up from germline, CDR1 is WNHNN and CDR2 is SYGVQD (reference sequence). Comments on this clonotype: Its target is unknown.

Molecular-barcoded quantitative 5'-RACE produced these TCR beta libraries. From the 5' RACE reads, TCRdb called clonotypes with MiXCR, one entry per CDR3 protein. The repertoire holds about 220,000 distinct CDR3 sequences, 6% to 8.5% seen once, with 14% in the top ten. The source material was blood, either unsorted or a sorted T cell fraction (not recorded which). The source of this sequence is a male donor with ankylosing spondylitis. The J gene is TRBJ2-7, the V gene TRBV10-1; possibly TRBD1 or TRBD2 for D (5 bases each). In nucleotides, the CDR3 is TGCGCCAGCAGTGAGTCCGGGACGAGCTCCTACGAGCAGTACTTC. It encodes CASSESGTSSYEQYF.